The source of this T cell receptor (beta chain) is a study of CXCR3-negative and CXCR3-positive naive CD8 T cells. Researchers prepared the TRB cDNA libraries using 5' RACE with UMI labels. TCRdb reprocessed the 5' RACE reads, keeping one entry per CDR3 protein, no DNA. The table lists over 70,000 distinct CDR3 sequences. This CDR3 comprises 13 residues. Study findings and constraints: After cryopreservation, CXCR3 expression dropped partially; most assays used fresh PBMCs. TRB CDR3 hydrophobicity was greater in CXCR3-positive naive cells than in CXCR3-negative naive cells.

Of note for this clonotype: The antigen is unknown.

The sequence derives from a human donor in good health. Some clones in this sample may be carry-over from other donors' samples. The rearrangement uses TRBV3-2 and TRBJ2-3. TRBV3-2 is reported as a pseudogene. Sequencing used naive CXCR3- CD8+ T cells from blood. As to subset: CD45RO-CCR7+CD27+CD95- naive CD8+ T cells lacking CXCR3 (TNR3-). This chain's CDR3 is CASSPLVGDTQYF.